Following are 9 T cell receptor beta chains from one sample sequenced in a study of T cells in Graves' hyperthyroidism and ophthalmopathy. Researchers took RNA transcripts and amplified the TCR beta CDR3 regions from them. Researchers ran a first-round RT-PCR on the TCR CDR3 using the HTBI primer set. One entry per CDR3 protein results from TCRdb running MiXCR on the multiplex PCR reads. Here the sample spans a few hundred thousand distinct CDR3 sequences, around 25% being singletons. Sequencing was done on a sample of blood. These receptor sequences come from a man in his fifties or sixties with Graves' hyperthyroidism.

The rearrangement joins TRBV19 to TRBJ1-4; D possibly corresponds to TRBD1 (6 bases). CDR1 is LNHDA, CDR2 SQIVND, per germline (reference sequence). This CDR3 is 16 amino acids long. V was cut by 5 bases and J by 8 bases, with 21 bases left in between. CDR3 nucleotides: TGTGCCAGTAGTCCTCGAGGGGCAGGGGAAGGCGAAAAACTGTTTTTT. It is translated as CASSPRGAGEGEKLFF. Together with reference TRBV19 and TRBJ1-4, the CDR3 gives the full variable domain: DGGITQSPKYLFRKEGQNVTLSCEQNLNHDAMYWYRQDPGQGLRLIYYSQIVNDFQKGDIAEGYSVSREKKESFPLTVTSAQKNPTAFYLCASSPRGAGEGEKLFFGSGTQLSVL.

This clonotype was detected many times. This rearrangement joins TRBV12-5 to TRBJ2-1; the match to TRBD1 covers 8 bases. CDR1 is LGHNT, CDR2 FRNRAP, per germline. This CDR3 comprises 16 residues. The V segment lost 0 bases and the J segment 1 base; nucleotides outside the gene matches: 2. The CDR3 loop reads CASGLVRTGSYNEQFF. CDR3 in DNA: TGTGCTAGTGGTTTGGTGAGGACAGGGTCCTACAATGAGCAGTTCTTC.

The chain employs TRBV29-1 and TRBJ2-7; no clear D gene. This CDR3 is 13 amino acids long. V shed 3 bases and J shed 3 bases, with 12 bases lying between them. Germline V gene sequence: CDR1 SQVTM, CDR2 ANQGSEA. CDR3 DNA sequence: TGCAGCGTTGAGACGAGGATGGGCTACGAGCAGTACTTC. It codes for CSVETRMGYEQYF.

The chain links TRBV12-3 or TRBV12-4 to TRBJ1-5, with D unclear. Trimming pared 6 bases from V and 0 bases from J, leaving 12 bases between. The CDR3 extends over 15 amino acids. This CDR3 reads CASSPDVDSNQPQHF. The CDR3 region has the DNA TGTGCCAGCAGCCCGGACGTGGATAGCAATCAGCCCCAGCATTTT.

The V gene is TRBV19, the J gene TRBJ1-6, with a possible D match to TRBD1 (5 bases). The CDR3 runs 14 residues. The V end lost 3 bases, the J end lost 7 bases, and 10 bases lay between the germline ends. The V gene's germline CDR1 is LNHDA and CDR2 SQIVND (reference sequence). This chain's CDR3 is CASSISRENSPLHF. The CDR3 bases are TGTGCCAGTAGTATTAGCAGGGAAAATTCACCCCTCCACTTT.

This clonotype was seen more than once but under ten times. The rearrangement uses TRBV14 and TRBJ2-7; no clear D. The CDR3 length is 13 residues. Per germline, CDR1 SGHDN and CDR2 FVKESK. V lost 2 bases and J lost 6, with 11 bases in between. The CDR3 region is CASSQPPAFEQYF. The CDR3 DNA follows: TGTGCCAGCAGCCAACCCCCGGCGTTCGAGCAGTACTTC. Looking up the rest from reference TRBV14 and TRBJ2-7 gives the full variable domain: EAGVTQFPSHSVIEKGQTVTLRCDPISGHDNLYWYRRVMGKEIKFLLHFVKESKQDESGMPNNRFLAERTGGTYSTLKVQPAELEDSGVYFCASSQPPAFEQYFGPGTRLTVT.

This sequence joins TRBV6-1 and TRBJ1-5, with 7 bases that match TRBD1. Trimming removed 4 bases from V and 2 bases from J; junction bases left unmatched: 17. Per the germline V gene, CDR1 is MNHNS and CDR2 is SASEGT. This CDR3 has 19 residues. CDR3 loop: CASSGRNPPTGSGNQPQHF. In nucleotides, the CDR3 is TGTGCCAGCAGTGGAAGGAACCCACCGACAGGGAGCGGCAATCAGCCCCAGCATTTT.

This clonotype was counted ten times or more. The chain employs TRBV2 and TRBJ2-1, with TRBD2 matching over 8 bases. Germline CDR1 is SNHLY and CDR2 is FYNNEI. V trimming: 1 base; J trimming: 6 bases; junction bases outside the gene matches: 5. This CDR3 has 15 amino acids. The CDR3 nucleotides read TGTGCCAGCAGTGAAGATATTAGCGGGATCAATGAGCAGTTCTTC. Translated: CASSEDISGINEQFF.

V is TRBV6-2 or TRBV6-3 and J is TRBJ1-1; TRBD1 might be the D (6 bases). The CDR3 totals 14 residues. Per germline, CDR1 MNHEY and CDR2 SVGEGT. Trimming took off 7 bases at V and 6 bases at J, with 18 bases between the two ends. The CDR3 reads CASNKAGARPEAFF. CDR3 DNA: TGTGCCAGCAATAAAGCAGGGGCCAGGCCTGAAGCTTTCTTT.